This T cell receptor beta chain was sequenced for a study of metastatic and nonmetastatic thyroid tumors. Study as a whole: Both malignant and benign thyroid patients supplied peripheral blood and tumor or nodule tissue samples, across which the repertoires of these patients were then compared. Study-wide points: In both blood and tumor samples, TCR beta diversity was reported significantly higher for malignant than benign nodules.

The length of the CDR3 is 13 residues. V dropped 10 bases and J dropped 8; count of bases not matched to a gene: 13. Per the germline V gene, CDR1 is MNHNS and CDR2 is SASEGT. Each patient came to thyroid surgery without any prior treatment (of any kind). As originally analysed: A classifier of distant metastasis in papillary thyroid cancer was built from CDR3 differences (across clinicopathological groups). TCRdb reprocessed the PCR reads via MiXCR. TCRdb, not the original authors, processed these V and J calls. The data hold about 33,000 clones, with 15% to 20% observed a single time. By frequency in the sample, this clone is large (0.1 to 1%). What it recognizes is unknown.

Sequenced material: blood. This sequence originates from a male donor with papillary thyroid cancer or a benign thyroid nodule (not recorded which). Some clones in this sample may be carry-over from other donors' samples. The chain links TRBV6-1 to TRBJ1-2, with 7 bases lining up with TRBD1. As DNA, the CDR3 is TGTGCCACCAGCAGACAGGGAAAGTTGGGCTACACCTTC. It yields the protein CATSRQGKLGYTF.